This TCR beta chain is from a study of T cell repertoires in cytomegalovirus infection. Study results and caveats: Cumulative frequency of public TCR beta families picked out carriers of CMV plus the relevant HLA.

The CDR3 totals 13 residues. Germline assignment: CDR1 SQVTM and CDR2 ANQGSEA. J gave up 1 base and V 6 bases, and 2 bases lay outside the gene matches. Only a few counts were recorded for this clonotype. Its antigen remains unidentified. TCRdb fed the reads into MiXCR, producing one record per CDR3 protein. The sample yields 500,000 to 600,000 distinct CDR3 sequences, approximately 16% seen once. This TCR derives from a human donor in good health (CMV status not recorded). Some clones in this sample may be carry-over from other donors' samples. The chain uses TRBV29-1 and TRBJ2-2; TRBD2 matches at 7 bases. The specimen was CD8+ T cells from PBMCs. CDR3 protein: CSVRGVNTGELFF. The CDR3 DNA is TGCAGCGTCCGGGGGGTGAACACCGGGGAGCTGTTTTTT.